These 15 T cell receptor beta chains originate from one sample sequenced in a study of cytomegalovirus exposure and HLA in healthy donors. PCR was performed using 60 Vbeta and 13 Jbeta primers. Profiling relied on immunoSEQ multiplex PCR, and the TCRdb table lists in-frame clones only, not all of them. The data hold some 140,000 clones, with approximately 80% observed a single time. The sample was PBMCs. The receptors here all came from a male donor in good health and CMV-seropositive.

The sample holds a few counts of this clone. This sequence joins TRBV6-1 and TRBJ2-7, with D perhaps matching TRBD2 (6 bases). The CDR3 sequence is 15 residues long. Germline V gene lookup returns CDR1 MNHNS and CDR2 SASEGT. The V end lost 1 base, the J end lost 6 bases, and 16 bases lay between the germline ends. Written as DNA, the CDR3 is TGTGCCAGCAGTGAAGAGGGAGGATCGTTGGGCGAGCAGTACTTC. Its translation is CASSEEGGSLGEQYF.

The chain employs TRBV2 and TRBJ2-7, with D possibly matching TRBD2 (6 bases). From germline, CDR1 is SNHLY and CDR2 FYNNEI. There are 13 residues in the CDR3. V was clipped by 8 bases and J by 7 bases, with 18 bases between them. This CDR3 is CASGGRGEEEQYF. The DNA for the CDR3 is TGTGCCAGCGGGGGGAGAGGGGAGGAGGAGCAGTACTTC.

The V call is TRBV2, the J call TRBJ1-5; 7 nucleotides align to TRBD1. CDR1 SNHLY and CDR2 FYNNEI come from the germline V gene. V dropped 4 bases and J dropped 1; count of bases not matched to a gene: 1. The CDR3 consists of 14 residues. The DNA for the CDR3 is TGTGCCAGCAGTGTACAGGGGAGCAATCAGCCCCAGCATTTT. Translated, it gives CASSVQGSNQPQHF.

V gene TRBV4-3 combines with J gene TRBJ1-1, with 8 bases aligning to TRBD1. Germline-derived CDR1 and CDR2 are LGHNA and YSLEER. V was clipped by 7 bases and J by 4 bases; unmatched bases: 11. The CDR3 has 15 residues. The CDR3 DNA follows: TGCGCCAGCACCCCGGACAGGGTGAGGGGCACTGAAGCTTTCTTT. Translated, it gives CASTPDRVRGTEAFF.

The V gene is TRBV5-8, the J gene TRBJ2-7, with D possibly TRBD1 on 5 matching bases. The ends were cut back, 9 bases at V and 5 bases at J, with 24 bases in the middle. The CDR3 is 15 residues long. Germline V lookup: CDR1 SGHTS, CDR2 YDEGEE. CDR3 sequence reads: CATSILGAGFDEQYF. Here the CDR3 DNA reads TGTGCCACCTCCATCCTTGGGGCAGGGTTCGACGAGCAGTACTTC.

V and J are TRBV7-8 and TRBJ1-3, with 8 bases fitting TRBD1. CDR3 length equals 16 residues. V lost 2 bases and J lost 2; bases outside the gene matches: 5. The germline CDR1 and CDR2 sequences are SGHVS and FQNEAQ. The CDR3, as DNA: TGTGCCAGCAGCTTATTTGGACAGGGTGCTGGAAACACCATATATTTT. It is translated as CASSLFGQGAGNTIYF.

Worth noting for this clone: This CDR3 is also generated by other DNA sequences in the sample. V usage is TRBV30 and J usage is TRBJ1-1; D remains ambiguous. The ends were cut back, 2 bases at V and 5 bases at J, with 12 bases in the middle. Germline V gene sequence: CDR1 GTSNPN, CDR2 SVGIG (reference sequence). The CDR3 extends over 13 amino acids. This chain's CDR3 is CAWSYGVRTEAFF. Here the CDR3 DNA reads TGTGCCTGGAGTTACGGGGTGCGGACTGAAGCTTTCTTT.

Concerning this clone: A junction boundary mismatches the germline segment, possibly from a read error. The chain carries TRBV18 and TRBJ1-2; D is unclear. Germline V CDR1 and CDR2: KGHSH, LQKENI. There are 14 residues in the CDR3. In DNA form, the CDR3 reads TGTGTCAGCTCACCACCGAGCGTTACGGATGGCTACACCTTC. Residues: CVSSPPSVTDGYTF.

The V gene is TRBV4-1, the J gene TRBJ2-1; 10 bases fit TRBD2. The length of the CDR3 is 16 residues. Germline V gene lookup returns CDR1 MGHRA and CDR2 YSYEKL. The ends lost 2 bases at V and 0 bases at J; junction bases unmatched: 1. CDR3 DNA: TGCGCCAGCAGCCAACCTAGCGGGAGCTCCTACAATGAGCAGTTCTTC. Encoded protein: CASSQPSGSSYNEQFF.

The rearrangement joins TRBV6-5 to TRBJ1-3, with 8 bases lining up with TRBD1. J lost 0 bases, V lost 6 bases, and 4 bases had no gene match. Looked up from germline, CDR1 is MNHEY and CDR2 is SVGAGI. This CDR3 contains 15 residues. This CDR3 is CASRTGGYSGNTIYF. CDR3 nucleotide sequence: TGTGCCAGCAGAACAGGGGGGTACTCTGGAAACACCATATATTTT.

This clone has a single count. V and J are TRBV27 and TRBJ2-7, with 10 nucleotides matching TRBD1. Germline V gene data show CDR1 as MNHEY and CDR2 as SMNVEV (reference sequence). The CDR3 has 14 amino acids. With 5 bases clipped from V and 7 bases from J, the junction kept 8 bases outside the gene matches. CDR3 DNA sequence: TGTGCCAGCAGTACCAGACAGGGGGCAGGTGAGCAGTACTTC. It is translated as CASSTRQGAGEQYF.

The chain joins TRBV4-3 to TRBJ2-2, with 7 bases fitting TRBD2. The CDR3 extends over 16 amino acids. The V segment lost 0 bases and the J segment 6 bases; nucleotides outside the gene matches: 7. Per the germline V gene, CDR1 is LGHNA and CDR2 is YSLEER. The CDR3, as DNA: TGCGCCAGCAGCCAAGACGGAGCGGGAAGGCCCGGGGAGCTGTTTTTT. Protein product: CASSQDGAGRPGELFF.

Concerning this clone itself: The sample holds other DNA sequences that translate to the same CDR3. This sequence joins TRBV19 and TRBJ1-1, with D possibly being TRBD1 (6 bases). Between the trimmed V and J ends, which lost 2 bases and 5 bases, there was a span of 12 bases. The CDR3 is 14 amino acids. Germline CDR1 is LNHDA and CDR2 is SQIVND (reference sequence). Here the CDR3 DNA reads TGTGCCAGTAGTATACGGGGAGGGGGGACTGAAGCTTTCTTT. As protein: CASSIRGGGTEAFF.

This rearrangement joins TRBV5-1 to TRBJ2-7; the D is unclear. Deletions cut 2 bases from V and 2 bases from J, with 14 bases between. This CDR3 region has 15 residues. Germline V gene data show CDR1 as SGHRS and CDR2 as YFSETQ. The CDR3 loop reads CASSFETHYTYEQYF. DNA for the CDR3: TGCGCCAGCAGCTTTGAGACACATTATACCTACGAGCAGTACTTC.

V is TRBV5-1 and J is TRBJ2-3; 7 bases are shared with TRBD2. The CDR3 runs to 13 residues. V shed 7 bases and J 6 bases; nucleotides not matched to a gene: 8. The germline V gene has CDR1 SGHRS and CDR2 YFSETQ. This CDR3 is CASCGGEGDTQYF. Here the CDR3 DNA reads TGCGCCAGCTGCGGCGGGGAGGGGGATACGCAGTATTTT.